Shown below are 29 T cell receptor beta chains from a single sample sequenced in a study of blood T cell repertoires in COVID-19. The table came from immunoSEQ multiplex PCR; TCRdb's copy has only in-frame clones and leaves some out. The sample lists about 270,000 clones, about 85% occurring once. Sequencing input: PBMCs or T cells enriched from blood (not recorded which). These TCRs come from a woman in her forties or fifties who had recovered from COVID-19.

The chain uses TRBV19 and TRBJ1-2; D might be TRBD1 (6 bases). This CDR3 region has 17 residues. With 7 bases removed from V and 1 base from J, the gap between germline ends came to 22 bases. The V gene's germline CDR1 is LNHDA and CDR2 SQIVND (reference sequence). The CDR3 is CASTSPSSQGSNYGYTF. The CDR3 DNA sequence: TGTGCCAGTACCTCGCCCTCCTCGCAGGGGAGTAACTATGGCTACACCTTC.

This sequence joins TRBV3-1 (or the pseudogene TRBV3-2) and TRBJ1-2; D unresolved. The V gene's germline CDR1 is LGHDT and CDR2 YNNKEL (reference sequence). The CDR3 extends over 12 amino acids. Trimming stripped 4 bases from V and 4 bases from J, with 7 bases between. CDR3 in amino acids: CASSLLGYGYTF. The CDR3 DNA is TGTGCCAGCAGCCTCCTCGGCTATGGCTACACCTTC.

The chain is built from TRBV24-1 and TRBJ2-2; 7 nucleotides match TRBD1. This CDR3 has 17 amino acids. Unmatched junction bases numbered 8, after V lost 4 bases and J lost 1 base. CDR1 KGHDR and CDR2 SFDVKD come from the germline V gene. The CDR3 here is CATSDPLGTENTGELFF. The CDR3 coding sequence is TGTGCCACCAGTGACCCATTGGGGACAGAGAACACCGGGGAGCTGTTTTTT.

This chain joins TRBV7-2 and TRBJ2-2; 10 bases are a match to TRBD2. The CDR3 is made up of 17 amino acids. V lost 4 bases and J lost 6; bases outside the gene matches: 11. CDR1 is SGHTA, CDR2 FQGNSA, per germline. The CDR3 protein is CASSSLGSSGSAGELFF. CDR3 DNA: TGTGCCAGCAGCTCCTTGGGCTCTAGCGGGAGCGCCGGGGAGCTGTTTTTT. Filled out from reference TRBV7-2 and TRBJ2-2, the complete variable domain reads GAGVSQSPSNKVTEKGKDVELRCDPISGHTALYWYRQSLGQGLEFLIYFQGNSAPDKSGLPSDRFSAERTGGSVSTLTIQRTQQEDSAVYLCASSSLGSSGSAGELFFGEGSRLTVL.

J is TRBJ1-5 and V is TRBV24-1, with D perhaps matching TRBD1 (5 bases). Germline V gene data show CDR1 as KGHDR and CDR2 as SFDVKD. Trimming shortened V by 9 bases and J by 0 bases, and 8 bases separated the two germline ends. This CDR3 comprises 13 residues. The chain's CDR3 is CATATDSNQPQHF. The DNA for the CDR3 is TGTGCCACCGCGACAGATAGCAATCAGCCCCAGCATTTT.

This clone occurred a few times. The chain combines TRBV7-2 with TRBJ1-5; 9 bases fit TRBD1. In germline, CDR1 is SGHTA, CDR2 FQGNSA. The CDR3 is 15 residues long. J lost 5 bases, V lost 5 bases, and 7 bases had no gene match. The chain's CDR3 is CASSPRTGADQPQHF. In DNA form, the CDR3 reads TGTGCCAGCAGCCCCAGGACAGGGGCCGATCAGCCCCAGCATTTT.

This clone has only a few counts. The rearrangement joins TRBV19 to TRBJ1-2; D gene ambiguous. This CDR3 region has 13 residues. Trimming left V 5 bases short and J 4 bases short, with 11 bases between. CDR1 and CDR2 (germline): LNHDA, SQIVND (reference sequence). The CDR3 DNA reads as TGTGCCAGTAGTTTCCGGGGAAGCTATGGCTACACCTTC. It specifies CASSFRGSYGYTF.

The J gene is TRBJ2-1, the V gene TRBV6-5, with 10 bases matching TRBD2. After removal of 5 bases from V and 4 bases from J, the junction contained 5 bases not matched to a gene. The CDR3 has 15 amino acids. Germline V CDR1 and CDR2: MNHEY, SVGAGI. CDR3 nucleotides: TGTGCCAGCAGTCCCGGACTAGCGGTTTACAATGAGCAGTTCTTC. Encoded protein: CASSPGLAVYNEQFF.

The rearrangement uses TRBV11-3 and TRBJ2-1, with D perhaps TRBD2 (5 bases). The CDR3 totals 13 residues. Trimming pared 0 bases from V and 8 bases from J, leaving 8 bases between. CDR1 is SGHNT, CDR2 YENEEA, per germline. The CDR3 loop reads CASSLDVAYEQFF. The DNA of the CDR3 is TGTGCCAGCAGCTTAGACGTAGCGTATGAGCAGTTCTTC.

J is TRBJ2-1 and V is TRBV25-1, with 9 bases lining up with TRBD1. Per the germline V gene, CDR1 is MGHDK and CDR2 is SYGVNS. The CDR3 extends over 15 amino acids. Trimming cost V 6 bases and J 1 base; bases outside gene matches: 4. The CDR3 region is CASRPDRGSYNEQFF. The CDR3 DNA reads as TGTGCCAGCAGACCTGACAGGGGGTCCTACAATGAGCAGTTCTTC.

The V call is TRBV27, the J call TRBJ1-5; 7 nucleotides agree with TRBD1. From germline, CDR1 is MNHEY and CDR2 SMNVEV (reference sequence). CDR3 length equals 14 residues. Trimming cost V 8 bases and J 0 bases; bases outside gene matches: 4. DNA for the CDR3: TGTGCCAGCGGGGACAGCTTTAGCAATCAGCCCCAGCATTTT. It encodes CASGDSFSNQPQHF.

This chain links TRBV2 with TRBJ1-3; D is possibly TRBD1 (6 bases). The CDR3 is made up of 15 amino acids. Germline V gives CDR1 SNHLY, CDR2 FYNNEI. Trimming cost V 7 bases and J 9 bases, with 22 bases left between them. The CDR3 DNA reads TGTGCCAGCATTTTAACGACAGGCTACGGAGGCACCATATATTTT. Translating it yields CASILTTGYGGTIYF.

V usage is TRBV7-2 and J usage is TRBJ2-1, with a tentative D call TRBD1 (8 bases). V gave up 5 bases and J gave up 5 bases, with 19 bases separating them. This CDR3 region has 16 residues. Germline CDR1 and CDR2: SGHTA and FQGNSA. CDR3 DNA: TGTGCCAGCAGCCCCAGCGGGACAGGACTGAACAATGAGCAGTTCTTC. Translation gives CASSPSGTGLNNEQFF. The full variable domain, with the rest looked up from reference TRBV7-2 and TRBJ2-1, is GAGVSQSPSNKVTEKGKDVELRCDPISGHTALYWYRQSLGQGLEFLIYFQGNSAPDKSGLPSDRFSAERTGGSVSTLTIQRTQQEDSAVYLCASSPSGTGLNNEQFFGPGTRLTVL.

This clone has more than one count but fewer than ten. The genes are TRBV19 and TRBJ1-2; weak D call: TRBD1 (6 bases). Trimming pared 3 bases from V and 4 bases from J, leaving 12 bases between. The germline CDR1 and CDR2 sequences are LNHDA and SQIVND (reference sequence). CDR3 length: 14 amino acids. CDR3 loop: CASSIIGTTYGYTF. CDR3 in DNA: TGTGCCAGTAGTATCATCGGGACAACCTATGGCTACACCTTC.

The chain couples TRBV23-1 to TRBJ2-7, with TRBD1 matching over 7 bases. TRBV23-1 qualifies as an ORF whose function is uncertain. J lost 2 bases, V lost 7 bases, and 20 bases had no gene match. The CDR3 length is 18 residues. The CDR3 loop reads CASTRQGKKVGVPYEQYF. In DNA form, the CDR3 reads TGCGCCAGCACCCGACAGGGCAAAAAAGTCGGGGTCCCCTACGAGCAGTACTTC.

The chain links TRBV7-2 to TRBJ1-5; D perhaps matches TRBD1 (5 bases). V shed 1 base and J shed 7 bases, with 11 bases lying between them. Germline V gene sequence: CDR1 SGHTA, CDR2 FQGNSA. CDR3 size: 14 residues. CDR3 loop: CASSLGREGQPQHF. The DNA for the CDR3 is TGTGCCAGCAGCTTAGGCAGGGAGGGCCAGCCCCAGCATTTT. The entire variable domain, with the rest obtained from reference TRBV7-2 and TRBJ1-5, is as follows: GAGVSQSPSNKVTEKGKDVELRCDPISGHTALYWYRQSLGQGLEFLIYFQGNSAPDKSGLPSDRFSAERTGGSVSTLTIQRTQQEDSAVYLCASSLGREGQPQHFGDGTRLSIL.

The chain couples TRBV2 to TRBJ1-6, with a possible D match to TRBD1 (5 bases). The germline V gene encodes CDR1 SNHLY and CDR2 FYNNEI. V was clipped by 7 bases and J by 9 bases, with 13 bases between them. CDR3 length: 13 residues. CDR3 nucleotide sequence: TGTGCCAGCAAGGAGGGCCAGGGTTCACCCCTCCACTTT. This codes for CASKEGQGSPLHF.

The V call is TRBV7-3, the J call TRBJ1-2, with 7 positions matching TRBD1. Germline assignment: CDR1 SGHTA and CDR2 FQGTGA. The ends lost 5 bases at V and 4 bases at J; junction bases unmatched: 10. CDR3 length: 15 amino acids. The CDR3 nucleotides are TGTGCCAGCAGCCTAAAACGGGACAGCGCCTATGGCTACACCTTC. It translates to CASSLKRDSAYGYTF.

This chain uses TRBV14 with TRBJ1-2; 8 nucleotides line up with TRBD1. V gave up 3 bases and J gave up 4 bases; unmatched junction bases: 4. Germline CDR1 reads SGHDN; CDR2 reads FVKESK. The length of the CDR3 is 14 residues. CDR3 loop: CASSQGQDVYGYTF. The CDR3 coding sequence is TGTGCCAGCAGCCAGGGACAGGACGTCTATGGCTACACCTTC.

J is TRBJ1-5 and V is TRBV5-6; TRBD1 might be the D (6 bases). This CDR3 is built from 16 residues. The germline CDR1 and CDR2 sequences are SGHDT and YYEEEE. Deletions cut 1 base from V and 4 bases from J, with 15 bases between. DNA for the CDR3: TGTGCCAGCAGCTTGCAGGGGTGGGGGCTGAATCAGCCCCAGCATTTT. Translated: CASSLQGWGLNQPQHF.

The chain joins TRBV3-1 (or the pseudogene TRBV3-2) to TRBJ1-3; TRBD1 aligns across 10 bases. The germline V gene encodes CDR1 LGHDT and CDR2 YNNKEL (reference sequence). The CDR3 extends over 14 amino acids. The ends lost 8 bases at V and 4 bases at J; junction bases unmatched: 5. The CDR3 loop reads CASLDRGTGNTIYF. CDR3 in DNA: TGTGCCAGCTTGGACAGGGGGACGGGAAACACCATATATTTT.

DNA of the CDR3: TGCGCCAGCAGCTTGGCTGAGGATACAGCCAAAAACATTCAGTACTTC. It specifies CASSLAEDTAKNIQYF. The chain is built from TRBV5-1 and TRBJ2-4, with D uncertain. CDR3 length equals 16 residues. Trimming shortened V by 0 bases and J by 0 bases, and 10 bases separated the two germline ends. The germline V gene encodes CDR1 SGHRS and CDR2 YFSETQ.

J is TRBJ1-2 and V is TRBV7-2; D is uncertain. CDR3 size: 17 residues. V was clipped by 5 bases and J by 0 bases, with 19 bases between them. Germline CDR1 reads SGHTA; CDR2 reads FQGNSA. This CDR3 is CASSPAPPVSSNYGYTF. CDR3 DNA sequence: TGTGCCAGCAGCCCCGCCCCCCCGGTGTCGTCTAACTATGGCTACACCTTC.

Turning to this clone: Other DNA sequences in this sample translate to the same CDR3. The CDR3, as DNA: TGTGCCAGCAGTTCCGACTTTAGCACAGATACGCAGTATTTT. Protein: CASSSDFSTDTQYF. The V call is TRBV7-9, the J call TRBJ2-3, with D unclear. The germline V and J ends were trimmed by 6 bases and 0 bases, with 10 bases remaining between them. CDR3 length: 14 amino acids. The germline V gene encodes CDR1 SEHNR and CDR2 FQNEAQ (reference sequence). The full variable domain, completed using reference TRBV7-9 and TRBJ2-3, is DTGVSQNPRHKITKRGQNVTFRCDPISEHNRLYWYRQTLGQGPEFLTYFQNEAQLEKSRLLSDRFSAERPKGSFSTLEIQRTEQGDSAMYLCASSSDFSTDTQYFGPGTRLTVL.

The CDR3 nucleotides are TGTGCCACCTATGCGGGCAATTTCGAGCAGTACTTC. Its translation: CATYAGNFEQYF. The chain employs TRBV6-6 and TRBJ2-7; weak D call: TRBD2 (5 bases). CDR3 length: 12 residues. Trimming removed 10 bases from V and 6 bases from J, with 16 bases in between. In germline, CDR1 is MNHNY, CDR2 SVGAGI (reference sequence).

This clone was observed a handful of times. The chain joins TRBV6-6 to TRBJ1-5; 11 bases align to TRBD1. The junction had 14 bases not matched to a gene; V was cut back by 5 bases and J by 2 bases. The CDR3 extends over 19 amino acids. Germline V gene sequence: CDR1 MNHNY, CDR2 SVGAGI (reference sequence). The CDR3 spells CASSQTGTGGTRRNQPQHF. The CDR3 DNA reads TGTGCCAGCAGTCAAACCGGGACAGGGGGAACCCGGCGCAATCAGCCCCAGCATTTT.

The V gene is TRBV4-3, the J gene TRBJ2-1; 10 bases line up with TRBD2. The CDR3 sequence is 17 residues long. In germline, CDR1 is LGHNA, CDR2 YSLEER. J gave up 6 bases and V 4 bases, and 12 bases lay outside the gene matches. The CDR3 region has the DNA TGCGCCAGCAGCCGCCCACTAGGAGCGGGAGGGAGCAATGAGCAGTTCTTC. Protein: CASSRPLGAGGSNEQFF.

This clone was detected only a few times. The CDR3 DNA is TGTGCCAGCAGCCCCGACTCCGGGACAGGGGGTATTACGCAGTATTTT. Protein product: CASSPDSGTGGITQYF. This chain links TRBV9 with TRBJ2-3; 11 nucleotides line up with TRBD1. This CDR3 has 16 amino acids. Germline lookup yields CDR1 SGDLS and CDR2 YYNGEE. Trimming removed 4 bases from V and 8 bases from J; junction bases left unmatched: 12.

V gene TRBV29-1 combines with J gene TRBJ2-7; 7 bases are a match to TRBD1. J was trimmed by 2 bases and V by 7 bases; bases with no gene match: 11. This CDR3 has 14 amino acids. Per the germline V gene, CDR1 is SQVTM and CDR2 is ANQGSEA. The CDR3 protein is CSGTKTGPPYEQYF. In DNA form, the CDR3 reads TGCAGCGGAACAAAGACAGGGCCTCCCTACGAGCAGTACTTC.